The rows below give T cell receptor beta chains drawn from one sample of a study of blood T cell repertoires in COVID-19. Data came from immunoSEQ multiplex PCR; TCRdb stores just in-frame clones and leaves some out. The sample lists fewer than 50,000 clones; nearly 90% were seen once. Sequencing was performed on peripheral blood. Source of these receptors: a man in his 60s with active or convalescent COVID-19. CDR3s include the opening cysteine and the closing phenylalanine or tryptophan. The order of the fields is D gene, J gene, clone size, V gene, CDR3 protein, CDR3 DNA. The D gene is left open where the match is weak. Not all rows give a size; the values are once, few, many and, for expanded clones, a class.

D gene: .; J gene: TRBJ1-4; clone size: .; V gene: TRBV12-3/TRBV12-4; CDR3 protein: CASSSGVGEKLFF; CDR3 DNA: TGTGCCAGCAGTTCAGGGGTGGGAGAAAAACTGTTTTTT
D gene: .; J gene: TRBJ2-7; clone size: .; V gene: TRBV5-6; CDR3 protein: CASSSLGDEQYF; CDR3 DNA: TGTGCCAGCAGCTCCCTGGGCGACGAGCAGTACTTC
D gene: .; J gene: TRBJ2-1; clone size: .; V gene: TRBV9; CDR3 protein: CASSVSGFAYNEQFF; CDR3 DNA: TGTGCCAGCAGCGTAAGCGGGTTCGCCTACAATGAGCAGTTCTTC
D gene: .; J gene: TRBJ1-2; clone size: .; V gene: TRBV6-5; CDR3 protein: CASSYEWGHGYTF; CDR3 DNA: TGTGCCAGCAGTTACGAATGGGGGCATGGCTACACCTTC
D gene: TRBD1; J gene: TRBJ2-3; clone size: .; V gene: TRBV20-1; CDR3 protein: CSASTRDRGPDTQYF; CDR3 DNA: TGCAGTGCTAGTACCCGGGACAGGGGCCCAGATACGCAGTATTTT
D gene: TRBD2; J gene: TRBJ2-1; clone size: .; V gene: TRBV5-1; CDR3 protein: CASSLGSGRAGYNEQFF; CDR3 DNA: TGCGCCAGCAGCTTGGGAAGCGGGAGGGCCGGGTACAATGAGCAGTTCTTC
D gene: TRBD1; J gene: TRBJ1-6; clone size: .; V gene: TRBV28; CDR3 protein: CASRGGTGRDSPLHF; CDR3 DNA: TGTGCCAGCAGGGGGGGGACAGGGAGAGATTCACCCCTCCACTTT
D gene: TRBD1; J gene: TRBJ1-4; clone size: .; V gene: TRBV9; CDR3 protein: CASSVTPGGTGGEKLFF; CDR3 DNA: TGTGCCAGCAGCGTCACCCCGGGGGGGACAGGGGGTGAAAAACTGTTTTTT
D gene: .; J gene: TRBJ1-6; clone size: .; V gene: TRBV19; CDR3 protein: CASSISQASSYNSPLHF; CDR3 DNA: TGTGCCAGTAGTATCTCTCAGGCGAGCTCCTATAATTCACCCCTCCACTTT
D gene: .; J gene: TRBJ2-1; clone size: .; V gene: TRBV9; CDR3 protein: CASSADSPREQFF; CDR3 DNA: TGTGCCAGCAGCGCGGACAGCCCCCGGGAGCAGTTCTTC
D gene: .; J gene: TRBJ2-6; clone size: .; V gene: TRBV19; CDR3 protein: CASRRQVYGANVLTF; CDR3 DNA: TGTGCCAGTAGACGACAGGTGTATGGGGCCAACGTCCTGACTTTC
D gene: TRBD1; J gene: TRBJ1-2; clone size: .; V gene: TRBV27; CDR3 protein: CASSSGPGQGGYGYTF; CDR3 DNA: TGTGCCAGCAGTTCCGGTCCGGGACAGGGAGGTTATGGCTACACCTTC
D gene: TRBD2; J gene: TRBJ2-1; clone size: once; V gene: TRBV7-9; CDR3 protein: CASSLEPLGGRVNEQFF; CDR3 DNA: TGTGCCAGCAGCTTAGAGCCCCTGGGCGGGAGAGTGAATGAGCAGTTCTTC
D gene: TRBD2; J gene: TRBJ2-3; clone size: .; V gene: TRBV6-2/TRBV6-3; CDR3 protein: CASSSLAGYTDTQYF; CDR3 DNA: TGTGCCAGCAGTTCTCTAGCGGGGTATACAGATACGCAGTATTTT
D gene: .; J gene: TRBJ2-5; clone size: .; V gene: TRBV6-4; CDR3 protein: CASRVREDQETQYF; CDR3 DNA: TGTGCCAGCAGGGTGCGCGAAGACCAAGAGACCCAGTACTTC
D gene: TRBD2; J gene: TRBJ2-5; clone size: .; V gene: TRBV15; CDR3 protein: CATSRGGLAEETQYF; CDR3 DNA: TGTGCCACCAGCAGAGGAGGACTAGCAGAAGAGACCCAGTACTTC
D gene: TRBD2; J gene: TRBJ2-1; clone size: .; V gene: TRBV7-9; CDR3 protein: CASSLIGGVDEQFF; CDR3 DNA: TGTGCCAGCAGCTTAATTGGGGGGGTGGATGAGCAGTTCTTC